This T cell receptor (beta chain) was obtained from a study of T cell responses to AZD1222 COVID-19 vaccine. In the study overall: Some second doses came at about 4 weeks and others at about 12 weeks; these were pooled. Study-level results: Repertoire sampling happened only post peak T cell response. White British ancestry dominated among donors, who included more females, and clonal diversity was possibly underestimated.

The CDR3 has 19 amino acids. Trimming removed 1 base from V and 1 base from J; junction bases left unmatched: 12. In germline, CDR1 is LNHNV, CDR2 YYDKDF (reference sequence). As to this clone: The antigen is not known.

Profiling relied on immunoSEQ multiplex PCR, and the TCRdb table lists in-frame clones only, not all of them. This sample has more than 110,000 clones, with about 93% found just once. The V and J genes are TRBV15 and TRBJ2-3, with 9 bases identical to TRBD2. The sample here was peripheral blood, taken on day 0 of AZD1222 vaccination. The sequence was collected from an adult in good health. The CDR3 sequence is CATSRVRGTSGSRTDTQYF. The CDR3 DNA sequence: TGTGCCACCAGCAGAGTGAGGGGAACTAGCGGGTCTCGCACAGATACGCAGTATTTT.